The T cell receptor beta chain described here comes from a study of T cell repertoires in cytomegalovirus infection. This clonotype was seen just once. The target antigen is unknown. TCRdb processed the reads anew with MiXCR; each CDR3 protein has one entry. The sample has roughly 990,000 distinct CDR3 sequences, 31% seen once. The specimen comprised cultured CD8+ T cells from PBMCs, sampled from culture after CMV antigen stimulation. This clonotype was sampled from a human donor in good health (CMV status not recorded). Some clones in this sample may be carry-over from other donors' samples.

DNA of the CDR3: TGTGCCAGCAGTGGGAGGGGTACGTACACTGAAGCTTTCTTT. Encoded protein: CASSGRGTYTEAFF. The chain has TRBV2 and TRBJ1-1, with D possibly being TRBD1 (5 bases). This CDR3 spans 14 amino acids. Germline V lookup: CDR1 SNHLY, CDR2 FYNNEI. Trimming removed 4 bases from V and 3 bases from J, with 12 bases in between.